These T cell receptor beta chains were read from a single sample in a study of shared clonotypes between healthy human individuals. Some clones are missing from TCRdb's copy, which holds only in-frame ones; the method was immunoSEQ multiplex PCR. The sample shows 2 million or so clones, less than 95% of them seen only once. Specimen: naive CD8+ T cells sorted from blood. These receptor sequences come from a young man in good health. Both conserved end residues are trimmed from each CDR3.

j_call | v_call | cdr3_length | cdr3_aa
TRBJ2-1 | TRBV29-1 | 12 | SALRPGGPGEQF
TRBJ2-5 | TRBV28 | 16 | ASSFPWGGSGGQETQY
TRBJ1-1 | TRBV4-3 | 12 | ASSQEPRNTEAF
TRBJ1-1 | TRBV5-1 | 13 | ASSLGRQPATEAF
TRBJ1-2 | TRBV27 | 11 | ATSGLPVYGYT
TRBJ1-2 | TRBV4-1 | 11 | ASSQDVQGVVT
TRBJ1-2 | TRBV30 | 9 | AFQGGYGYT
TRBJ2-7 | TRBV10-3 | 12 | AISERGSTYEQY
TRBJ1-3 | TRBV5-8 | 13 | ASSSGQGYGNTIY
TRBJ2-7 | TRBV25-1 | 11 | ASSEYSPYEQY
TRBJ2-5 | TRBV13 | 14 | ASSLRTSGIQETQY
TRBJ2-3 | TRBV6-5 | 12 | ASSYEGVADTQY
TRBJ2-7 | TRBV6-5 | 11 | ASSYSTGSEQY
TRBJ1-2 | TRBV19 | 14 | ASSIVPGQGSYGYT
TRBJ2-7 | TRBV23-1 | 14 | ASSQSGTGRRYEQY
TRBJ2-2 | TRBV9 | 9 | ASRGIGELF
TRBJ2-5 | TRBV7-2 | 12 | ASSLVGGGETQY
TRBJ1-1 | TRBV6-1 | 11 | ASIERGNTEAF
TRBJ1-2 | TRBV1 | 15 | TSSHPRMRLEAGGYT
TRBJ1-2 | TRBV28 | 10 | ASRDSPYGYT
TRBJ2-7 | TRBV6-1 | 11 | ASRRDSTYEQY
TRBJ2-3 | TRBV10-3 | 11 | ATTEREEDTQY
TRBJ1-2 | TRBV2 | 12 | ASLPPSGGGGYT
TRBJ2-7 | TRBV4-1 | 14 | ASSQEEGGWAYEQY
TRBJ1-6 | TRBV25-1 | 14 | ASSESSGLGAKPLH
TRBJ1-1 | TRBV4-1 | 11 | ASSQIITGGAF
TRBJ2-3 | TRBV7-8 | 15 | ASSFSRTSGDTDTQY
TRBJ2-1 | TRBV19 | 14 | ASADQAGELVNEQF
TRBJ2-7 | TRBV6-5 | 9 | ASSYSGREH
TRBJ2-7 | TRBV4-2 | 11 | ASSATSYYEQY
TRBJ2-7 | TRBV5-4 | 11 | ASSSSGTYEQY
TRBJ2-7 | TRBV5-1 | 11 | ASSLANGYEQY
TRBJ2-5 | TRBV19 | 12 | ASSAQGYQETQY
TRBJ2-1 | TRBV28 | 14 | ASSTSGEGSYNEQF
TRBJ2-1 | TRBV11-2 | 10 | ASAMGYNEQF
TRBJ1-1 | TRBV6-5 | 11 | ASSYGTRTEAF
TRBJ2-5 | TRBV2 | 13 | ASSAGTGGEETQY
TRBJ1-1 | TRBV11-2 | 10 | ASSSEGAEAF
TRBJ2-1 | TRBV27 | 12 | ASSLSDRANEQF
TRBJ2-5 | TRBV10-1 | 15 | ASSEGFTGGAQETQY
TRBJ2-2 | TRBV10-1 | 12 | ASSEQGDTGELF
TRBJ1-2 | TRBV5-6 | 12 | ASSSDGWPNGYT
TRBJ2-3 | TRBV5-6 | 13 | ASSLAQGMGDTQY
TRBJ2-3 | TRBV25-1 | 12 | ASSELGHPDTQY
TRBJ1-1 | TRBV7-8 | 13 | ASSLVWGAKTEAF